Listed below are T cell receptor beta chains from one sample, sequenced in a study of CXCR3-negative and CXCR3-positive naive CD8 T cells. TCRdb reprocessed the 5' RACE reads; each CDR3 protein has one entry and no DNA is given. This table holds fewer than 65,000 distinct CDR3 sequences. The sample comprised naive CXCR3+ CD8+ T cells from blood. The receptors derive from a human donor in good health. Some clones in this sample may be carry-over from other donors' samples. CDR3s include the opening cysteine and the closing phenylalanine or tryptophan. Fields, in order: J gene, V gene, clone size, CDR3 protein. Clone size appears in some rows only: once, few, many, or a class for an expanded clone.

j_gene: TRBJ2-1
v_gene: TRBV6-5
abundance: .
CDR3aa: CASSYSRTGMGSYNEQFF

j_gene: TRBJ2-7
v_gene: TRBV29-1
abundance: .
CDR3aa: CSVEGRSGPSSYEQYF

j_gene: TRBJ1-1
v_gene: TRBV27
abundance: .
CDR3aa: CASSHGVSGGTEAFF

j_gene: TRBJ2-3
v_gene: TRBV13
abundance: .
CDR3aa: CASSSFGTSGKEANTQYF

j_gene: TRBJ1-2
v_gene: TRBV27
abundance: .
CDR3aa: CASSPSQGAGRTF

j_gene: TRBJ1-1
v_gene: TRBV19
abundance: .
CDR3aa: CASTLQGMSTEAFF

j_gene: TRBJ2-1
v_gene: TRBV29-1
abundance: .
CDR3aa: CSARGGGLSYNEQFF

j_gene: TRBJ2-7
v_gene: TRBV9
abundance: .
CDR3aa: CASSVEGTSGAYEQYF

j_gene: TRBJ2-1
v_gene: TRBV29-1
abundance: .
CDR3aa: CSVEGLASYNEQFF

j_gene: TRBJ2-1
v_gene: TRBV24-1
abundance: .
CDR3aa: CATSDLEPGSEQFF

j_gene: TRBJ2-7
v_gene: TRBV6-6
abundance: .
CDR3aa: CASSDQLTYEQYF

j_gene: TRBJ2-1
v_gene: TRBV6-2/TRBV6-3
abundance: .
CDR3aa: CAGAGPRSSYNEQFF

j_gene: TRBJ2-3
v_gene: TRBV7-9
abundance: .
CDR3aa: CASSLVALSTDTQYF

j_gene: TRBJ2-1
v_gene: TRBV4-1
abundance: .
CDR3aa: CASSRGQTNEQFF

j_gene: TRBJ2-3
v_gene: TRBV3-1
abundance: .
CDR3aa: CASSQDRTGEGDTQYF

j_gene: TRBJ1-2
v_gene: TRBV29-1
abundance: .
CDR3aa: CSVEEQGAVGYTF

j_gene: TRBJ2-1
v_gene: TRBV7-8
abundance: medium-sized
CDR3aa: CASRSDSSSYNEQFF

j_gene: TRBJ2-7
v_gene: TRBV5-1
abundance: .
CDR3aa: CASSGGLDSYEQYF

j_gene: TRBJ2-3
v_gene: TRBV11-2
abundance: .
CDR3aa: CASSRSSTDTQYF

j_gene: TRBJ2-1
v_gene: TRBV29-1
abundance: .
CDR3aa: CSASRTGSMDEQFF

j_gene: TRBJ2-1
v_gene: TRBV12-3/TRBV12-4
abundance: .
CDR3aa: CASSLAQIEQFF

j_gene: TRBJ2-5
v_gene: TRBV7-2
abundance: .
CDR3aa: CASSLESGVEETQYF

j_gene: TRBJ2-5
v_gene: TRBV6-6
abundance: .
CDR3aa: CASSEAGMRETQYF

j_gene: TRBJ1-5
v_gene: TRBV30
abundance: .
CDR3aa: CAWSPGPSNQPQHF

j_gene: TRBJ2-3
v_gene: TRBV13
abundance: .
CDR3aa: CASSLGRQVAGDTQYF

j_gene: TRBJ2-5
v_gene: TRBV14
abundance: .
CDR3aa: CASSQLGTETQYF

j_gene: TRBJ2-7
v_gene: TRBV20-1
abundance: .
CDR3aa: CSGSSGSFYEQYF

j_gene: TRBJ2-7
v_gene: TRBV28
abundance: .
CDR3aa: CASSSSNYEQYF

j_gene: TRBJ2-1
v_gene: TRBV28
abundance: .
CDR3aa: CASSLFRLAGAYNEQFF

j_gene: TRBJ1-2
v_gene: TRBV29-1
abundance: .
CDR3aa: CSVEDSKGFYTF

j_gene: TRBJ1-1
v_gene: TRBV12-3/TRBV12-4
abundance: .
CDR3aa: CASSLLTGLTEAFF

j_gene: TRBJ2-7
v_gene: TRBV6-2/TRBV6-3
abundance: .
CDR3aa: CASSYESGPGYEQYF

j_gene: TRBJ1-2
v_gene: TRBV5-1
abundance: .
CDR3aa: CASSLGPPDRALSYGYTF

j_gene: TRBJ1-2
v_gene: TRBV4-1
abundance: .
CDR3aa: CASSQGGTGAFGYTF

j_gene: TRBJ1-4
v_gene: TRBV14
abundance: .
CDR3aa: CASSHGQGGNEKLFF

j_gene: TRBJ2-7
v_gene: TRBV7-9
abundance: .
CDR3aa: CASSTSGGTSYEQYF

j_gene: TRBJ1-1
v_gene: TRBV2
abundance: .
CDR3aa: CASSSAVATEAFF

j_gene: TRBJ2-7
v_gene: TRBV7-9
abundance: .
CDR3aa: CASRAGGLLTYEQYF

j_gene: TRBJ1-1
v_gene: TRBV21-1
abundance: .
CDR3aa: CASSKGQGAMNTEAFF

j_gene: TRBJ2-7
v_gene: TRBV29-1
abundance: .
CDR3aa: CSVEDGSYEQYF

j_gene: TRBJ1-2
v_gene: TRBV6-5
abundance: .
CDR3aa: CASRQGSGYTF

j_gene: TRBJ2-1
v_gene: TRBV20-1
abundance: .
CDR3aa: CSARDDSGAYNEQFF

j_gene: TRBJ2-7
v_gene: TRBV18
abundance: .
CDR3aa: CASSPPESSAGGPFTYEQYF

j_gene: TRBJ2-7
v_gene: TRBV7-9
abundance: .
CDR3aa: CASSQGPYEQYF

j_gene: TRBJ2-4
v_gene: TRBV2
abundance: .
CDR3aa: CASSETGGRADIQYF

j_gene: TRBJ1-3
v_gene: TRBV6-5
abundance: .
CDR3aa: CASSYRASGNTIYF

j_gene: TRBJ2-3
v_gene: TRBV29-1
abundance: .
CDR3aa: CSVEVPLAGRITDTQYF

j_gene: TRBJ2-7
v_gene: TRBV6-5
abundance: .
CDR3aa: CASSYSVLAVTVIYEQYF

j_gene: TRBJ2-3
v_gene: TRBV12-3/TRBV12-4
abundance: .
CDR3aa: CASSPPPGTKTGTDTQYF

j_gene: TRBJ1-1
v_gene: TRBV12-3/TRBV12-4
abundance: .
CDR3aa: CASSQRAGAENTEAFF

j_gene: TRBJ2-7
v_gene: TRBV6-2/TRBV6-3
abundance: .
CDR3aa: CASSYGGPYEQYF

j_gene: TRBJ2-1
v_gene: TRBV7-3
abundance: .
CDR3aa: CASSTFWGPDEQFF

j_gene: TRBJ2-1
v_gene: TRBV15
abundance: .
CDR3aa: CATSRAREGPYNEQFF

j_gene: TRBJ2-1
v_gene: TRBV29-1
abundance: .
CDR3aa: CSVVGGVHNEQFF